This T cell receptor beta chain derives from a study of metastatic and nonmetastatic thyroid tumors. About the study: A comparison of repertoires was made across blood and tumor or nodule tissue from malignant and benign thyroid patients.

MiXCR was used by TCRdb to re-call the PCR reads. Among 20,000 to 30,000 clones listed, approximately 12% were seen once. This CDR3 comprises 13 residues. V was shortened by 9 bases and J by 3 bases, with 12 bases between the two germline ends. The sample holds many counts of this clone. Other DNA sequences in the same sample also yield this CDR3. Thyroid surgery had not been preceded by any treatment in any patient. This sequence originates from a female donor with papillary thyroid cancer or a benign thyroid nodule (not recorded which). Some clones in this sample may be carry-over from other donors' samples. Material: blood. V gene TRBV12-3 or TRBV12-4 combines with J gene TRBJ1-5; the D gene is possibly TRBD1 (5 bases). CDR3: CASTKGANQPQHF. CDR3 sequence (DNA): TGTGCCAGTACTAAAGGGGCCAATCAGCCCCAGCATTTT.